This T cell receptor beta chain was captured by sequencing in a study of blood T cell repertoires in COVID-19. Study at large: PBMCs, B-cell-depleted T cells, or T cells provided the cDNA or gDNA that made up the material.

Clinical history as reported by participants underpinned cohort assignment. Within the 2 weeks before study entry, each person in the exposed group met a COVID-19 case. This CDR3 has 13 residues. V lost 4 bases, J lost 12 bases, and 9 bases stayed unmatched. CDR1 is SGHTA and CDR2 is FQGNSA in the germline V gene. Sequencing was performed with immunoSEQ multiplex PCR; in TCRdb, only in-frame clones are kept and a portion is missing. Seen here are hundreds of thousands of clones, 83% observed once, and the top ten hold approximately 4%. Material for sequencing was PBMCs or T cells enriched from blood (not recorded which). The V call is TRBV7-2, the J call TRBJ2-3; TRBD2 aligns across 8 bases. This clonotype originated in a woman aged 40 to 50 who had been exposed to COVID-19. In DNA form, the CDR3 reads TGTGCCAGCAGCTCCGGGGGGGGCGGGGATCAGTATTTT. This translates into CASSSGGGGDQYF. The full variable domain, rest sourced from reference TRBV7-2 and TRBJ2-3, is GAGVSQSPSNKVTEKGKDVELRCDPISGHTALYWYRQSLGQGLEFLIYFQGNSAPDKSGLPSDRFSAERTGGSVSTLTIQRTQQEDSAVYLCASSSGGGGDQYFGPGTRLTVL.